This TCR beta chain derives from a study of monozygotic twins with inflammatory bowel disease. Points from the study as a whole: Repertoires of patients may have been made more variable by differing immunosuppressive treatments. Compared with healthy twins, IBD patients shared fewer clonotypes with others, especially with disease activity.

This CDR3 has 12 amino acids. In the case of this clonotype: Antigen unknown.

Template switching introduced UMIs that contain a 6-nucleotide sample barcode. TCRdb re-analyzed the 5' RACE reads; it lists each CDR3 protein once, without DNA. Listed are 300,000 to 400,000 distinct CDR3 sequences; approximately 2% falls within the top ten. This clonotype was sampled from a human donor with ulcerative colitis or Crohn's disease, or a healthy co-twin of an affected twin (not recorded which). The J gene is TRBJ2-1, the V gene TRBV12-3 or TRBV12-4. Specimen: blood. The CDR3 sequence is CASSTEAYEQFF.